These 14 T cell receptor beta chains were sequenced from one sample in a study of T cell responses to AZD1222 COVID-19 vaccine. Assay: immunoSEQ multiplex PCR; the TCRdb copy retains only in-frame clones and omits some. The profile shows some 150,000 clones, more than 85% of them singletons. This specimen was peripheral blood, taken on day 0 of AZD1222 vaccination. All receptors come from an adult in good health.

The gene calls are TRBV6-5 and TRBJ1-1; D may be TRBD1 (5 bases). The V gene's germline CDR1 is MNHEY and CDR2 SVGAGI. The length of the CDR3 is 14 residues. V lost 6 bases and J 0 bases, leaving 11 bases between the germline ends. In DNA, the CDR3 is TGTGCCAGCAGCCCGGGACGAATGAACACTGAAGCTTTCTTT. This gives the protein CASSPGRMNTEAFF.

Comments on this clone: A read error is likely, as this CDR3 ends without the conserved phenylalanine or tryptophan. It is unclear where the CDR3 begins or ends on the DNA, so no DNA is shown, and the CDR3 is as TCRdb lists it. This chain uses TRBV5-4 with TRBJ1-1. The CDR3 has 13 residues if both end residues are counted. In germline, CDR1 is SGHNT, CDR2 YYREEE (reference sequence). CDR3 amino acids: CASSRSGGEESEG.

The chain has TRBV29-1 and TRBJ1-1; TRBD1 is a possible D gene (6 bases). The CDR3 has 15 residues. With 3 bases removed from V and 2 bases from J, the gap between germline ends came to 16 bases. The germline V gene encodes CDR1 SQVTM and CDR2 ANQGSEA. Here the CDR3 reads CSVDLRGRGNTEAFF. In DNA, the CDR3 is TGCAGCGTTGACCTAAGGGGCAGGGGTAACACTGAAGCTTTCTTT.

The chain links TRBV5-1 to TRBJ1-3; the D is unclear. Germline lookup yields CDR1 SGHRS and CDR2 YFSETQ. Trimming left V 4 bases short and J 8 bases short, with 16 bases between. The CDR3 is 14 residues long. The CDR3 here is CASSPDGKVDTIYF. The CDR3 nucleotides are TGCGCCAGCAGCCCGGACGGGAAGGTAGACACCATATATTTT.

The genes are TRBV25-1 and TRBJ1-4; D is possibly TRBD1 (5 bases). Germline CDR1 and CDR2: MGHDK and SYGVNS. V was pared by 7 bases and J by 3 bases, with 9 bases between. The length of the CDR3 is 13 residues. In nucleotides, the CDR3 is TGTGCCAGCAAGGGAGGGGCTAATGAAAAACTGTTTTTT. Protein product: CASKGGANEKLFF.

The V gene is TRBV5-1, the J gene TRBJ1-1; 7 nucleotides align to TRBD1. The CDR3 has 15 amino acids. V shed 4 bases and J 1 base; nucleotides not matched to a gene: 7. Germline V gives CDR1 SGHRS, CDR2 YFSETQ. Written as DNA, the CDR3 is TGCGCCAGCAGCCCTACAGGGGTCCCGAACACTGAAGCTTTCTTT. Residues: CASSPTGVPNTEAFF.

The chain employs TRBV29-1 and TRBJ1-1; 11 bases fit TRBD1. The CDR3 length is 15 residues. The V segment lost 6 bases and the J segment 0 bases; nucleotides outside the gene matches: 6. CDR1 and CDR2 from the germline V gene are SQVTM and ANQGSEA. The CDR3 reads CSVRTGGWMNTEAFF. The CDR3, as DNA: TGCAGCGTCCGGACAGGGGGCTGGATGAACACTGAAGCTTTCTTT.

The count of this clone is one. This sequence joins TRBV6-2 or TRBV6-3 and TRBJ1-1; weak D call: TRBD1 (6 bases). Per the germline V gene, CDR1 is MNHEY and CDR2 is SVGEGT. The V end lost 5 bases, the J end lost 11 bases, and 24 bases lay between the germline ends. The CDR3 spans 15 residues. The CDR3 here is CASSRRGRGTIYAFF. Here the CDR3 DNA reads TGTGCCAGCAGTCGTCGTGGACGAGGGACAATATACGCTTTCTTT.

The chain uses TRBV6-5 and TRBJ2-7, with 9 bases identical to TRBD1. The CDR3 is 15 amino acids. After removal of 8 bases from V and 0 bases from J, the junction contained 8 bases not matched to a gene. Germline V gives CDR1 MNHEY, CDR2 SVGAGI. This CDR3 is CASQGDRVSSYEQYF. The CDR3 region has the DNA TGTGCCAGCCAAGGGGACAGGGTCAGCTCCTACGAGCAGTACTTC.

This sequence joins TRBV7-6 and TRBJ1-2, with 7 bases matching TRBD1. CDR1 is SGHVS, CDR2 FNYEAQ, per germline. The ends lost 5 bases at V and 2 bases at J; junction bases unmatched: 8. The CDR3 loop spans 15 amino acids. DNA of the CDR3: TGTGCCAGCAGCCAGGGGGAGGGGCGGAACTATGGCTACACCTTC. Translating gives CASSQGEGRNYGYTF.

The chain has TRBV28 and TRBJ2-7; 7 bases fit TRBD2. Germline V gene sequence: CDR1 MDHEN, CDR2 SYDVKM. This CDR3 is 14 amino acids long. V was pared by 7 bases and J by 4 bases, with 10 bases of the junction left unmatched. The CDR3 region has the DNA TGTGCCAGCACCGTTAGAGCGGGACTTTACGAGCAGTACTTC. It specifies CASTVRAGLYEQYF.

This chain joins TRBV5-1 and TRBJ2-7; 10 nucleotides align to TRBD2. The CDR3 is made up of 15 amino acids. From germline, CDR1 is SGHRS and CDR2 YFSETQ. J was trimmed by 1 base and V by 7 bases; bases with no gene match: 8. The CDR3 DNA is TGCGCCAGCGCCCGGAGCGGGAGGGGATCCTACGAGCAGTACTTC. This translates into CASARSGRGSYEQYF.

CDR3 sequence: CATRKQGNSNQPQHF. Written as DNA, the CDR3 is TGTGCCACAAGAAAACAGGGGAATAGCAATCAGCCCCAGCATTTT. This rearrangement joins TRBV15 to TRBJ1-5; 7 bases map to TRBD1. The V gene's germline CDR1 is LNHNV and CDR2 YYDKDF (reference sequence). V trimming: 9 bases; J trimming: 0 bases; junction bases outside the gene matches: 8. The CDR3 runs 15 residues.

The chain combines TRBV5-1 with TRBJ1-4; weak D call: TRBD1 (6 bases). The CDR3 consists of 14 residues. Trimming removed 0 bases at V and 6 bases at J, with 9 bases between. Germline lookup yields CDR1 SGHRS and CDR2 YFSETQ. CDR3 residues: CASSLVAGDEKLFF. The CDR3 DNA follows: TGCGCCAGCAGCTTGGTGGCAGGGGATGAAAAACTGTTTTTT. Supplemented by reference TRBV5-1 and TRBJ1-4, the full variable domain reads KAGVTQTPRYLIKTRGQQVTLSCSPISGHRSVSWYQQTPGQGLQFLFEYFSETQRNKGNFPGRFSGRQFSNSRSEMNVSTLELGDSALYLCASSLVAGDEKLFFGSGTQLSVL.